This is a list of T cell receptor beta chains from one sample in a study of cytomegalovirus exposure and HLA in healthy donors. Libraries were prepared by immunoSEQ multiplex PCR; TCRdb keeps only in-frame clonotypes and omits some of them. The table lists around 120,000 clones, roughly 90% of them singletons. Sequenced sample: PBMCs. The receptors come from a woman in her late teens or twenties in good health and CMV-seropositive. Each CDR3 is given with its conserved first and last residue. D genes are given only for firm matches. Where a row states a size, it is once, few, many or the class of an expanded clone; other rows omit it.

D gene	clone size	CDR3 length	V gene	J gene	CDR3 DNA	CDR3 protein
.	few	13	TRBV7-9	TRBJ1-1	TGTGCCAGCAGCTTATGGTCCGGGACTGAAGCTTTCTTT	CASSLWSGTEAFF
.	.	12	TRBV7-2	TRBJ2-3	TGTGCCAGCAGACTAGGAGGGGATACGCAGTATTTT	CASRLGGDTQYF
.	.	14	TRBV5-1	TRBJ2-7	TGCGCCAGCAGCTTGAAAGGGGGTAACAGCGAGCAGTACTTC	CASSLKGGNSEQYF
TRBD1	.	15	TRBV27	TRBJ2-7	TGTGCCAGCAGTTTGAGCCGGACAGGATACTACGAGCAGTACTTC	CASSLSRTGYYEQYF
.	.	16	TRBV19	TRBJ1-2	TGTGCCAGTAGTATAATAAGACAGAAAGCTAACTATGGCTACACCTTC	CASSIIRQKANYGYTF
.	.	16	TRBV11-2	TRBJ1-1	TGTGCCAGCAGCTTACGTCAGGGGCGCCCAAACACTGAAGCTTTCTTT	CASSLRQGRPNTEAFF
TRBD1	.	17	TRBV7-2	TRBJ1-6	TGTGCCAGCAGCTTCCCAGGGGGCGCGTCCTATAATTCACCCCTCCACTTT	CASSFPGGASYNSPLHF
.	.	13	TRBV29-1	TRBJ1-1	TGCAGCGTTTCGACAGCCATGAACACTGAAGCTTTCTTT	CSVSTAMNTEAFF
.	few	13	TRBV2	TRBJ1-5	TGTGCCAGCAGTAACGAGGCGGATCAGCCCCAGCATTTT	CASSNEADQPQHF
TRBD2	.	16	TRBV2	TRBJ2-7	TGTGCCAGCAGTTTAGGACTAGCGGGGGGTTACTACGAGCAGTACTTC	CASSLGLAGGYYEQYF
TRBD2	once	15	TRBV18	TRBJ2-3	TGTGCCAGCTCCAAAGGTACTAGCGGTAAAGATACGCAGTATTTT	CASSKGTSGKDTQYF
.	.	13	TRBV7-9	TRBJ1-1	TGTGCCAGCAGCTCACAGGGTCGGTCTGAAGCTTTCTTT	CASSSQGRSEAFF
.	.	14	TRBV7-3	TRBJ2-2	TGTGCCAGCAGCTTAACGGGGGGCACCGGGGAGCTGTTTTTT	CASSLTGGTGELFF
TRBD1	.	16	TRBV2	TRBJ2-1	TGTGCCAGCAGGGAAGGGACAGGGCTCCGCTACAATGAGCAGTTCTTC	CASREGTGLRYNEQFF
TRBD2	.	15	TRBV9	TRBJ2-7	TGTGCCAGCAGCTTGAGCGGGGGGGTCTCCTACGAGCAGTACTTC	CASSLSGGVSYEQYF
.	.	15	TRBV27	TRBJ2-4	TGTGCCAGCAGTTCCCCTGCGGGGGCCAAAAACATTCAGTACTTC	CASSSPAGAKNIQYF
.	.	19	TRBV5-6	TRBJ2-3	TGTGCCACCTCTACCCCTAGGGGTATAGGTGTTCCTAGCACAGATACGCAGTATTTT	CATSTPRGIGVPSTDTQYF
.	.	15	TRBV30	TRBJ1-5	TGTGCCTGGAGTTCGGGACTCCTTAGCAATCAGCCCCAGCATTTT	CAWSSGLLSNQPQHF
.	.	15	TRBV6-6	TRBJ1-6	TGTGCCAGCAGTTACCTCCGGGACACGAATTCACCCCTCCACTTT	CASSYLRDTNSPLHF
.	.	16	TRBV5-8	TRBJ1-3	TGTGCCAGCAGCCCCCGTGGAGGGGCAGGTGGAAACACCATATATTTT	CASSPRGGAGGNTIYF
TRBD2	once	15	TRBV9	TRBJ2-7	TGTGCCAGCAGCTCCGCCGGGGGGGGTTTCTACGAGCAGTACTTC	CASSSAGGGFYEQYF
.	.	14	TRBV4-1	TRBJ1-1	TGCGCCAGCAGCTCACAGGTTATGAACACTGAAGCTTTCTTT	CASSSQVMNTEAFF
TRBD2	.	14	TRBV19	TRBJ2-5	TGTGCCAGTAGTCTAGCGGGGGGCTCCGGCGCCCAGTACTTC	CASSLAGGSGAQYF
.	.	15	TRBV27	TRBJ2-7	TGTGCCAGCAGTTTATCGATTGCAGGATTATACGAGCAGTACTTC	CASSLSIAGLYEQYF
TRBD1	.	14	TRBV29-1	TRBJ1-1	TGCAGCGGCATAACCGGGACAGGGGGCACTGAAGCTTTCTTT	CSGITGTGGTEAFF
TRBD1	.	16	TRBV11-2	TRBJ2-7	TGTGCCAGCAGCATCGCCGCTTGGGACAGGGCCTACGAGCAGTACTTC	CASSIAAWDRAYEQYF
.	.	14	TRBV27	TRBJ1-1	TGTGCCAGCAGGCGGGACGGAATAAACACTGAAGCTTTCTTT	CASRRDGINTEAFF
TRBD1	.	15	TRBV7-2	TRBJ1-1	TGTGCCAGCAGCCCCCCACAGGGGATGGGCACTGAAGCTTTCTTT	CASSPPQGMGTEAFF
TRBD2	.	17	TRBV15	TRBJ2-3	TGTGCCACCAGCAGAGATACCAGCGGGAGAAGCACAGATACGCAGTATTTT	CATSRDTSGRSTDTQYF
.	.	14	TRBV9	TRBJ1-3	TGTGCCAGCAGCCCTACGCTAGGAACGGGGACCATATATTTT	CASSPTLGTGTIYF
.	.	15	TRBV30	TRBJ2-3	TGTGCCTGGACCGGGTGGGGGGGCAACACAGATACGCAGTATTTT	CAWTGWGGNTDTQYF
TRBD2	.	16	TRBV7-9	TRBJ2-5	TGTGCCAGCAGCATTATAGCGGGGGGGCTTCAAGAGACCCAGTACTTC	CASSIIAGGLQETQYF
TRBD1	.	15	TRBV18	TRBJ1-1	TGTGCCAGCTCACCGGGACAGGGGGCTAACACTGAAGCTTTCTTT	CASSPGQGANTEAFF
TRBD1	.	16	TRBV7-2	TRBJ2-5	TGTGCCAGCAGCTTAATGGGACAGGGACGCCAAGAGACCCAGTACTTC	CASSLMGQGRQETQYF
TRBD2	.	17	TRBV19	TRBJ2-2	TGTGCCAGTAGAGGACTAGCGGGAATTTTCGTCACCGGGGAGCTGTTTTTT	CASRGLAGIFVTGELFF
.	.	12	TRBV11-3	TRBJ1-2	TGTGCCAGCAGCTTTTGGAGTTCTGGCTACACCTTC	CASSFWSSGYTF
TRBD1	few	14	TRBV6-1	TRBJ1-2	TGTGCCAGCAGTGAAGCCGAGACAGGGGTCGGCTACACCTTC	CASSEAETGVGYTF
TRBD1	.	14	TRBV4-1	TRBJ2-7	TGCGCCAGCAGCCAAGTACGGGACAGGCCTGAGCAGTACTTC	CASSQVRDRPEQYF
.	.	14	TRBV4-1	TRBJ2-5	TGCGCCAGCAGCCAAGGGTTGGTGGGGGGGACCCAGTACTTC	CASSQGLVGGTQYF
TRBD1	.	17	TRBV28	TRBJ1-5	TGTGCCAGCAGTTTAGTAGGGGGCGGGGTGAAAAATCAGCCCCAGCATTTT	CASSLVGGGVKNQPQHF
.	.	13	TRBV21-1	TRBJ2-7	TGTGCCAGCAGCAAAGGCGAAGCTTACGAGCAGTACTTC	CASSKGEAYEQYF